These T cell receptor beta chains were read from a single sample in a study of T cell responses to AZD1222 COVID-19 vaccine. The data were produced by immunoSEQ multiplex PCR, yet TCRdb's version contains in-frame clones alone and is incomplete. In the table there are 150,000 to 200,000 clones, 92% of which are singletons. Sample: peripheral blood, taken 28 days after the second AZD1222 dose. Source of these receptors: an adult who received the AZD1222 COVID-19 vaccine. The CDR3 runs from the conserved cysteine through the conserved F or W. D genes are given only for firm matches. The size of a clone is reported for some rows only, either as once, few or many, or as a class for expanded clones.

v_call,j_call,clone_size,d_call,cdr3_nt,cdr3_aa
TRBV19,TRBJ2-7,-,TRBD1,TGTGCCACACAGGCCGGGACAGGGGGCCACGAGCAGTACTTC,CATQAGTGGHEQYF
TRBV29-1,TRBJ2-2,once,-,TGCAGCGTTACTGACAGGAGCAACACCGGGGAGCTGTTTTTT,CSVTDRSNTGELFF
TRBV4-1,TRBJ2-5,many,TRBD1,TGCGCCAGCAGCCAGATTGCAACTCGGACAGGGTCAGAGACCCAGTACTTC,CASSQIATRTGSETQYF
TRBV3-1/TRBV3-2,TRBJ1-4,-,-,TGTGCCAGCAGCCGGGGAAGGGGTCAAGGGGAAAAACTGTTTTTT,CASSRGRGQGEKLFF
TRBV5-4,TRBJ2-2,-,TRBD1,TGTGCCAGCAGCTTGGACAGGGGCAAATCCGGGGAGCTGTTTTTT,CASSLDRGKSGELFF
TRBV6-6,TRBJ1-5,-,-,TGTGCCAGCAGTTCTACCCGGGGGGCTAGCAATCAGCCCCAGCATTTT,CASSSTRGASNQPQHF
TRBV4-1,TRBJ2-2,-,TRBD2,TGCGCCAGCAGCCAAAGGGGCCAGCGGGGGAGGGGCGGGGAGCTGTTTTTT,CASSQRGQRGRGGELFF
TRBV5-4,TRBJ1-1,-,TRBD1,TGTGCCAGCAGCTTGGGGGACAGGAACACTGAAGCTTTCTTT,CASSLGDRNTEAFF
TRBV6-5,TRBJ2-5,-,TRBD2,TGTGCCAGCACTCGGAGTCGGGGGGGGGCGGAGACCCAGTACTTC,CASTRSRGGAETQYF
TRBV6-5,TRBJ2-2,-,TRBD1,TGTGCCAGCAGCTCCGACAGGGTCGGGGAGCTGTTTTTT,CASSSDRVGELFF
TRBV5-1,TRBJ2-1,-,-,TGCGCCAGCAGCTTGGTAGGCCTTTCAGAGCAGTTCTTC,CASSLVGLSEQFF
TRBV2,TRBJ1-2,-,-,TGTGCCAGCAGTGTCACAGGGCGGGGTGGCTACACCTTC,CASSVTGRGGYTF
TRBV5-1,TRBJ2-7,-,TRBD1,TGCGCCAGCAGCCCCAGGACAGGGGATAGCGAGCAGTACTTC,CASSPRTGDSEQYF
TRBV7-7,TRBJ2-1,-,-,TGTGCTAGCAGCTTAGCTCCTACTAGCTTCTATGAGCAGTTCTTC,CASSLAPTSFYEQFF
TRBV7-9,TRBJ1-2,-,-,TGTGCCAGCAGCTTAGAGGCAGGTGGCTACACCTTC,CASSLEAGGYTF
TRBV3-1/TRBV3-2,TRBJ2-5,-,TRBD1,TGTGCCAGCAGTCGCCTACAGGGGCAAGAGACCCAGTACTTC,CASSRLQGQETQYF
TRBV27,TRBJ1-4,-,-,TGTGCCAGCAGTGGTTTGGCTAATGAAAAACTGTTTTTT,CASSGLANEKLFF
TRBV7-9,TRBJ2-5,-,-,TGTGCCAGCAGCTTAGCGCCGGGACTCCAAGAGACCCAGTACTTC,CASSLAPGLQETQYF
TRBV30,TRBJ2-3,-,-,TGTGCCTGGAACAGGGCCACTAGCACAGATACGCAGTATTTT,CAWNRATSTDTQYF
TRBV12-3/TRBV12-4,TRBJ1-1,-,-,TGTGCCAGCAGCCCTTCCTTAAATGAAGCTTTCTTT,CASSPSLNEAFF
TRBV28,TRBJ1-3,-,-,TGTGCCAGCAGCCCCGCCGACAGGATTGGAAACACCATATATTTT,CASSPADRIGNTIYF
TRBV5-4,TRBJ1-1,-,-,TGTGCCAGCACCAAAGGGGGATTTAGTGGGAACACTGAAGCTTTCTTT,CASTKGGFSGNTEAFF
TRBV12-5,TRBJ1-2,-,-,TGTGCTAGTGGTTTGGTACCGGGGACGGCGGGTGGCTACACCTTC,CASGLVPGTAGGYTF
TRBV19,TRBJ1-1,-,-,TGTGCCAGTAGTACCCCCTCAGAGTTTCACACTGAAGCTTTCTTT,CASSTPSEFHTEAFF
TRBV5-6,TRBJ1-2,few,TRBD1,TGTGCCAGCAGCAGGGGACAGGCAAAAAACTATGGCTACACCTTC,CASSRGQAKNYGYTF
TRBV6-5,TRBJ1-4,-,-,TGTGCCAGCAGTTCGCGACGGAGTATTAATGAAAAACTGTTTTTT,CASSSRRSINEKLFF
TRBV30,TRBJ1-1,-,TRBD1,TGTGCCTGGAGTCCTCTAGACAGGGGACGCACTGAAGCTTTCTTT,CAWSPLDRGRTEAFF
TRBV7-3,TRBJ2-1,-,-,TGTGCCAGCAGCTTAATTGGCGGGCTGGACAATGAGCAGTTCTTC,CASSLIGGLDNEQFF
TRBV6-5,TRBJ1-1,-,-,TGTGCCAGCAGCGCCTTATTGAGCCACACTGAAGCTTTCTTT,CASSALLSHTEAFF
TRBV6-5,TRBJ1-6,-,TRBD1,TGTGCCAGCAGTTACGGGACAGGAGCATCACCCCTCCACTTT,CASSYGTGASPLHF
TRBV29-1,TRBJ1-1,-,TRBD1,TGCAGCGTTCTCCGGGACAGGGCGAGCACTGAAGCTTTCTTT,CSVLRDRASTEAFF
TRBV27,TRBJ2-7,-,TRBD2,TGTGCCAGCAGTCGGACCGCTACTAGCGGGATCTACGAGCAGTACTTC,CASSRTATSGIYEQYF
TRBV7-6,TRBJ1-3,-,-,TGTGCCAGCAGCTTAGTGAAGGGGAGCTCTGGAAACACCATATATTTT,CASSLVKGSSGNTIYF
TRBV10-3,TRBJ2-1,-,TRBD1,TGTGCCATCAGTCGGACAGGGCCCCGGGAGCAGTTCTTC,CAISRTGPREQFF
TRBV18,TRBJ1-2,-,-,TGTGCCAGCTCACCGACCTCCGGGATAGCTAACTATGGCTACACCTTC,CASSPTSGIANYGYTF
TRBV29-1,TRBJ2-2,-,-,TGCAGCGCCTCTAGTTCCGGGGAGCTGTTTTTT,CSASSSGELFF
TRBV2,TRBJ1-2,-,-,TGTGCCAGCATCCTACAGGGCCTTAACTATGGCTACACCTTC,CASILQGLNYGYTF
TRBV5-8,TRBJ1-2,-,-,TGTGCCAGCAGCTTATTTGGGGACACCTCTAACTATGGCTACACCTTC,CASSLFGDTSNYGYTF
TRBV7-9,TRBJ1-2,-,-,TGTGCCAGCAGCCGTCAGGTGGGCCTCAACTATGGCTACACCTTC,CASSRQVGLNYGYTF
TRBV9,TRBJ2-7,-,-,TGTGCCAGCAGCGTAGGAGCCCGGGACATCTACGAGCAGTACTTC,CASSVGARDIYEQYF
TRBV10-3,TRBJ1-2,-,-,TGTGCCACCGGGGCAGGGGACGGGTATGGCTACACCTTC,CATGAGDGYGYTF
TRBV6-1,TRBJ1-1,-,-,TGTGCCAGCAGTGAACGGGGGGCTGAAGCTTTCTTT,CASSERGAEAFF
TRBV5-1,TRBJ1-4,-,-,TGCGCCAGCAGCTTCGGGGGTGCTAATGAAAAACTGTTTTTT,CASSFGGANEKLFF
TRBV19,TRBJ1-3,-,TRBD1,TGTGCCAGTACCCCGGGACAGACTTCCCTCCACCACGGAAACACCATATATTTT,CASTPGQTSLHHGNTIYF
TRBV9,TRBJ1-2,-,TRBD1,TGTGCCAGCAGCGTAGACAGGGGCTATGGCTACACCTTC,CASSVDRGYGYTF
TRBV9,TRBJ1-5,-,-,TGTGCCAGCAGCGCCCTTGCGACAGGCAATCAGCCCCAGCATTTT,CASSALATGNQPQHF
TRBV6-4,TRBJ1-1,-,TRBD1,TGTGCCAGCAGTTCCCTCCCGGGGAGGGGGCCTTTCATGAACACTGAAGCTTTCTTT,CASSSLPGRGPFMNTEAFF
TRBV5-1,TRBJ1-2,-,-,TGCGCCAGTGGGTTGACTGGACAGACGGATGGCTACACCTTC,CASGLTGQTDGYTF
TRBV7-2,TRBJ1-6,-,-,TGTGCCAGCAGCTTAGTTGCAGCCACGGCACCCCTCCACTTT,CASSLVAATAPLHF
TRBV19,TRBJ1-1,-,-,TGTGCCAGTAACCGACCGCAGGGGTTTAACACTGAAGCTTTCTTT,CASNRPQGFNTEAFF
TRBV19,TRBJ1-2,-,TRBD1,TGTGCCAGTAGTACCGCCCAGACAGGGGGCGACTATGGCTACACCTTC,CASSTAQTGGDYGYTF